Listed below are T cell receptor beta chains from one sample, sequenced in a study of T cells in Graves' hyperthyroidism and ophthalmopathy. Using its own MiXCR run on the multiplex PCR reads, TCRdb lists one record per CDR3 protein. The sample has hundreds of thousands of distinct CDR3 sequences, 11% to 15% seen once; the top ten hold 25% to 30%. The specimen was blood. All receptors come from a man over 45 with Graves' ophthalmopathy. The CDR3 runs from the conserved cysteine through the conserved F or W. D genes are given only for firm matches. Some rows mark clone size as missing; the rest say once, few, many or name a class of expanded clone.

CAWTEDNEQFF TGTGCCTGGACGGAAGACAATGAGCAGTTCTTC TRBJ2-1 TRBV30 many -
CASSYPSEGETQYF TGTGCCAGCAGCTACCCATCAGAGGGAGAGACCCAGTACTTC TRBJ2-5 TRBV7-6 - -
CSAMSGTGSANEQFF TGCAGTGCAATGTCCGGGACCGGGTCGGCCAATGAGCAGTTCTTC TRBJ2-1 TRBV20-1 many -
CASSSDNSYEQYF TGCGCCAGCAGCTCAGACAACTCCTACGAGCAGTACTTC TRBJ2-7 TRBV5-1 many -
CASSLGSSGRYEQYF TGCGCCAGCAGCTTGGGCTCTAGCGGGAGGTACGAGCAGTACTTC TRBJ2-7 TRBV5-1 many TRBD2
CASSEPRAYNEQFF TGTGCCAGCAGCGAACCGAGGGCCTACAATGAGCAGTTCTTC TRBJ2-1 TRBV11-2 many -
CASSRGTGGWVTQYF TGCGCCAGCAGCCGAGGGACAGGGGGGTGGGTGACCCAGTACTTC TRBJ2-5 TRBV4-1 few TRBD1
CATSRYPREGVLNEQFF TGTGCCACCAGCAGATATCCGCGGGAGGGGGTCCTAAATGAGCAGTTCTTC TRBJ2-1 TRBV15 few TRBD2
CASSLDMETQYF TGTGCCAGCAGCTTAGATATGGAGACCCAGTACTTC TRBJ2-5 TRBV11-3 many -
CASSLLLAGTQETQYF TGTGCCAGCAGCTTGTTGTTAGCGGGAACGCAAGAGACCCAGTACTTC TRBJ2-5 TRBV11-3 many TRBD2
CASSSPHRGPNYGYTF TGTGCCAGCAGTTCCCCCCACAGGGGCCCAAACTATGGCTACACCTTC TRBJ1-2 TRBV28 few TRBD1
CASSQEDRAVQTQYF TGTGCCAGCAGCCAAGAGGACAGGGCGGTGCAGACCCAGTACTTC TRBJ2-5 TRBV3-1 many TRBD1
CASSPRTPANEQFF TGTGCCAGCAGTCCGCGGACTCCGGCTAATGAGCAGTTCTTC TRBJ2-1 TRBV6-1 few -
CASSYSGSGRYLFEQYF TGTGCCAGCAGTTACTCGGGAAGCGGGAGATATCTCTTCGAGCAGTACTTC TRBJ2-7 TRBV6-2/TRBV6-3 few TRBD2
CASNRAGEETQYF TGTGCCAGCAACCGCGCGGGAGAAGAGACCCAGTACTTC TRBJ2-5 TRBV6-1 many TRBD2
CASSSGLNEKLFF TGTGCCAGCAGCTCTGGACTAAATGAAAAACTGTTTTTT TRBJ1-4 TRBV7-6 - -
CSATFRGVDTEAFF TGCAGTGCCACGTTTAGGGGGGTGGATACTGAAGCTTTCTTT TRBJ1-1 TRBV20-1 many -
CASSLWQASYNEQFF TGCGCCAGCAGCTTGTGGCAGGCTTCCTACAATGAGCAGTTCTTC TRBJ2-1 TRBV5-1 many -